This T cell receptor (beta chain) was sequenced in a study of T cells in localized non-small cell lung cancer (TCRdb year 2020). Concerning the study at large: The study examined T cell repertoires in 200 to 300 patients with early-stage NSCLC and compared tumors with uninvolved tumor-adjacent lungs. The cohort comprised 236 treatment-naïve NSCLC patients with resected, localized lung tumors. The mean age of the NSCLC patients was about 67 years, with 120 to 150 men and about a hundred women. Points the paper makes about the study in general: Because the study design was exploratory, TCR variables were selected using unadjusted p-values without false-discovery rate correction. Uninvolved tumor-adjacent lung showed the highest T cell clonality, higher than tumor, which suggests more focused antigenic responses in the adjacent lung. A median of around 50 of the top 100 tumor clones were detected in paired uninvolved adjacent lung, and around 30 of these tumor clones were also found among the top 100 clones of the paired uninvolved adjacent lung. Higher T cell density in blood was associated with longer overall survival, whereas higher clonality in adjacent lung was associated with shorter survival. Because multi-region tumor sequencing was not done, intratumor heterogeneity could not be ruled out.

This clone was detected only once. It has no known antigen specificity. No much larger clone exists at a distance of one base, and base qualities are not known. The immunoSEQ Assay was used to sequence TCR beta CDR3 regions from DNA. The authors' pipeline ran thus. T cell density was computed as TCR beta template counts normalized to usable DNA estimated by amplifying housekeeping genes. Richness was estimated using the preseqR package, with extrapolation to 400,000 templates for PBMC samples and to 120,000 templates for tissue samples. Clonality was defined by subtracting Pielou's evenness from one. Tissue-enriched TCRs were identified by differential abundance testing using productive amino-acid clonotypes, minimum total count 5 and alpha 0.1. The Jaccard Index and the Morisita Overlap Index were used to quantify repertoire overlap between compartments. GLIPH grouped TCR beta CDR3s together with public tetramer-defined viral CDR3s, and a viral motif had to include at least three viral sequences and show V-gene enrichment. TCRdb's version of the immuneACCESS table is confined to in-frame rearrangements and falls short of the full clone set. An unresolved V gene accounts for under half of the shortfall where checked; the remainder is of unknown origin. V and J calls and clone size are as listed in that table; D and trimming were resolved from the DNA. The sample includes about 25,000 clones, with roughly 86% observed a single time. The ten most abundant clones make up roughly 5% of the sample.

At diagnosis, peripheral blood, uninvolved tumor-adjacent lung and tumor were collected and stored as a combination of fresh-frozen and FFPE material. Blood samples were analyzed as peripheral blood mononuclear cells for TCR repertoire profiling. Including the terminal cysteine and phenylalanine, the CDR3 comprises 11 residues. The only DNA kept is the CDR3, 33 bases in frame from the first base. CDR1 and CDR2 (SQVTM, ANQGSEA) derive from the germline V gene. This clonotype originated in a male donor aged 60 or older with stage II squamous cell lung carcinoma. The input for sequencing was peripheral blood, taken before any cancer treatment. The chain is encoded by TRBV29-1 joined to TRBJ2-1; too little of a D gene remains to name it. The DNA reads TGCAGTCCCTTCTTTGGGAATGAGCAGTTCTTC. Its translation is CSPFFGNEQFF.